This T cell receptor (beta chain) was captured in a study of tumor-infiltrating lymphocytes in localized non-small cell lung cancer. About the research overall: Resected tumor was paired with non-adjacent uninvolved lung from the same patient. Findings and limits, study-wide: Tumors had more T cell infiltration than uninvolved lung, per TCRbeta sequencing and CD3 counts. No T-cell fraction difference was seen between IM1 and IM2 tumors. Different pieces of the same tissue went to different assays, confounding technical variation with intratumor heterogeneity.

Only in-frame clones appear in the TCRdb table, and some are missing; sequencing was by immunoSEQ multiplex PCR. The sample holds some 9,900 clones, about 76% seen once. Note on this clone: Its target is unknown.

V gave up 6 bases and J gave up 0 bases, with 18 bases separating them. This CDR3 is built from 16 residues. Germline values: CDR1 SQVTM, CDR2 ANQGSEA. The receptor's source is a human donor with non-small cell lung cancer. The sample taken for sequencing was uninvolved lung tissue not adjacent to the tumor. The chain carries TRBV29-1 and TRBJ2-4, with D maybe TRBD2 (6 bases). Here the CDR3 DNA reads TGCAGCGTGGGAGGCCTACCTGGGGTAGCCAAAAACATTCAGTACTTC. Protein product: CSVGGLPGVAKNIQYF.